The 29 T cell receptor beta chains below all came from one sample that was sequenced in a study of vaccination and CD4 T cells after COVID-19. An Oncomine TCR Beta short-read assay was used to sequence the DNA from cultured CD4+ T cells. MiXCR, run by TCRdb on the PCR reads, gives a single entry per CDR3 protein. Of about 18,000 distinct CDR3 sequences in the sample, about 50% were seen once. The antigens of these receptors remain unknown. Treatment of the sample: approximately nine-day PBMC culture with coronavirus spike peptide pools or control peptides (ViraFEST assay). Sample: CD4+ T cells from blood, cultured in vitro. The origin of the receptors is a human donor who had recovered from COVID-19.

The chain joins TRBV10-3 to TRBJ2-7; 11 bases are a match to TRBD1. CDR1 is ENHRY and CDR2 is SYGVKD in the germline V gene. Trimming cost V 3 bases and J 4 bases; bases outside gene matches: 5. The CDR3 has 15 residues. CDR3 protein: CAISDSGQGVYEQYF. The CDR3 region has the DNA TGTGCCATCAGTGATTCGGGACAGGGGGTTTACGAGCAGTACTTC.

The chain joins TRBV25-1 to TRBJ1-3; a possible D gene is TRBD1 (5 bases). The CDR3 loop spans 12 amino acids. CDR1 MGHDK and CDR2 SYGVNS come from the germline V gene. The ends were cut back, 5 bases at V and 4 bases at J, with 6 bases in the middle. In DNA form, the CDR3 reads TGTGCCAGCAGTCAGGGAGGAAACACCATATATTTT. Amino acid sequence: CASSQGGNTIYF.

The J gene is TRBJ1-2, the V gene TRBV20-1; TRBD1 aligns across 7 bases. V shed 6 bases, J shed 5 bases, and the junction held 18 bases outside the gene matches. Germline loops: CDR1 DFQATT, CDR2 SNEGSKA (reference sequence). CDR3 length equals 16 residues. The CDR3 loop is CSAIGVDRDIGYGYTF. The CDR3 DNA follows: TGCAGTGCCATAGGGGTAGACAGGGATATTGGGTATGGCTACACCTTC.

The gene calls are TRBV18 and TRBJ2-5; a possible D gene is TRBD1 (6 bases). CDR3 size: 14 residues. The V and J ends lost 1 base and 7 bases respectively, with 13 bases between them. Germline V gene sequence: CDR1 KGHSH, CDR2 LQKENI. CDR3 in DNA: TGTGCCAGCTCACCACTCGAGGACAGAGGGACCCAGTACTTC. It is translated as CASSPLEDRGTQYF.

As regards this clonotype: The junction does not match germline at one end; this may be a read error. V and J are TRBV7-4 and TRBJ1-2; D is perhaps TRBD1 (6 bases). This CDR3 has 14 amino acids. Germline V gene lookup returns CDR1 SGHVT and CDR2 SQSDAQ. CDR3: CASSVALGAAGYTF. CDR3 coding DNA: TGTGCCAGCAGCGTAGCATTGGGGGCGGCTGGCTACACCTTC.

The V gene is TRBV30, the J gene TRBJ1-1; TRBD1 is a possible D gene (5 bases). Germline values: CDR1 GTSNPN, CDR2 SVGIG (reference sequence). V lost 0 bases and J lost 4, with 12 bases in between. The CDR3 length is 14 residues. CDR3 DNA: TGTGCCTGGAGTGTGTCGGGGGAGATCACTGAAGCTTTCTTT. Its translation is CAWSVSGEITEAFF.

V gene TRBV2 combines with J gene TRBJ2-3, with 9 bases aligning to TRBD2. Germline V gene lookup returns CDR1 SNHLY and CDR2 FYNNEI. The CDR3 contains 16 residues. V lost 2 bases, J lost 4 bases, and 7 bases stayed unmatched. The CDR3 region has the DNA TGTGCCAGCAGTGAACGGGCGGGAGGGGATGCAGATACGCAGTATTTT. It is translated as CASSERAGGDADTQYF.

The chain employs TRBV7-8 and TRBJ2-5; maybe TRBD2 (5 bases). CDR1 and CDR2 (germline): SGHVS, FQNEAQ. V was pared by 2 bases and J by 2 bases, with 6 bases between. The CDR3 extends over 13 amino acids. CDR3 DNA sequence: TGTGCCAGCAGCTTAAGAGGGCAAGAGACCCAGTACTTC. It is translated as CASSLRGQETQYF.

CDR3 nucleotides: TGCAGTACCCCTCGGGGGACCGACTATGGCTACACCTTC. It translates to CSTPRGTDYGYTF. This sequence joins TRBV20-1 and TRBJ1-2; D may be TRBD1 (5 bases). With 8 bases removed from V and 3 bases from J, the gap between germline ends came to 16 bases. Germline-derived CDR1 and CDR2 are DFQATT and SNEGSKA (reference sequence). This CDR3 is built from 13 residues.

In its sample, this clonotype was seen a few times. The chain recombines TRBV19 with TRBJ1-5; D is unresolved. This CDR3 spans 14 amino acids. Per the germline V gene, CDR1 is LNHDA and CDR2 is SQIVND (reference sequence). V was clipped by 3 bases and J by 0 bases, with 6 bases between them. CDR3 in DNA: TGTGCCAGTAGTATTTTGGGTAGCAATCAGCCCCAGCATTTT. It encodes CASSILGSNQPQHF.

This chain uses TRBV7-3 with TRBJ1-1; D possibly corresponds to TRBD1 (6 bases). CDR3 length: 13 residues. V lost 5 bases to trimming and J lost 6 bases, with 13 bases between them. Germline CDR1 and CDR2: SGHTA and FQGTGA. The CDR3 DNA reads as TGTGCCAGCAGCCCCGGACAGTTTTCTGAAGCTTTCTTT. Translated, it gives CASSPGQFSEAFF.

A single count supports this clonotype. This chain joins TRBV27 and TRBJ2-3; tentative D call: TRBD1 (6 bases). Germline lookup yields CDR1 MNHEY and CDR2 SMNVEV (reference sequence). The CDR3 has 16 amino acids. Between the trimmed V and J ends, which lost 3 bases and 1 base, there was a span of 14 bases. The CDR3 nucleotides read TGTGCCAGCAGTTTCCGCCAGGGGTACGGCACAGATACGCAGTATTTT. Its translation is CASSFRQGYGTDTQYF.

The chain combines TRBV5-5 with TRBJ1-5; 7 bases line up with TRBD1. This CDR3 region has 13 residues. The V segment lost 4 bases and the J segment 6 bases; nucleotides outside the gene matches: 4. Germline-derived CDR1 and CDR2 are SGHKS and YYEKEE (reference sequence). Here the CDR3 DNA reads TGTGCCAGCAGCGGGGACAGAAGTCAGCCCCAGCATTTT. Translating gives CASSGDRSQPQHF.

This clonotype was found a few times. The CDR3 bases are TGTGCCAACCGGGACAGGGGCGGATCCGATTCACCCCTCCACTTT. Translated: CANRDRGGSDSPLHF. The chain employs TRBV6-1 and TRBJ1-6, with TRBD1 identical over 10 bases. Germline CDR1 and CDR2: MNHNS and SASEGT. The CDR3 has 15 residues. Losses at the gene ends were 10 bases for V and 8 bases for J; bases not matched to a gene: 11.

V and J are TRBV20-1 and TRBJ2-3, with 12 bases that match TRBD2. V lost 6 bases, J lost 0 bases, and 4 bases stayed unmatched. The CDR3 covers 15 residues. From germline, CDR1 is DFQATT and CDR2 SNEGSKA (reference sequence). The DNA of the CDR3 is TGCAGTGCGACCGGGACTAGCGGGAGCACAGATACGCAGTATTTT. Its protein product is CSATGTSGSTDTQYF.

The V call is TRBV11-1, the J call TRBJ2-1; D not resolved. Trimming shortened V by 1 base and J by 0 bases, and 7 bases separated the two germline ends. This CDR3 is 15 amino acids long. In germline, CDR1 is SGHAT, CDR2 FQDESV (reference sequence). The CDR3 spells CASSLDTGSYNEQFF. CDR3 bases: TGTGCCAGCAGCTTAGACACTGGCTCCTACAATGAGCAGTTCTTC. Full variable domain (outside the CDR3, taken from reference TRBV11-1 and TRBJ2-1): EAEVAQSPRYKITEKSQAVAFWCDPISGHATLYWYRQILGQGPELLVQFQDESVVDDSQLPKDRFSAERLKGVDSTLKIQPAELGDSAMYLCASSLDTGSYNEQFFGPGTRLTVL.

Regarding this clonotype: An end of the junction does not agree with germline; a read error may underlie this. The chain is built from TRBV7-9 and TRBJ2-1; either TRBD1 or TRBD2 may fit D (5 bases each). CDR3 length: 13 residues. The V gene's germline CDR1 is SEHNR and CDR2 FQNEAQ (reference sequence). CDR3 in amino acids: CASSLGVGNEQFF. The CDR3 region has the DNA TGCGCCAGCAGCTTGGGGGTGGGCAATGAGCAGTTCTTC.

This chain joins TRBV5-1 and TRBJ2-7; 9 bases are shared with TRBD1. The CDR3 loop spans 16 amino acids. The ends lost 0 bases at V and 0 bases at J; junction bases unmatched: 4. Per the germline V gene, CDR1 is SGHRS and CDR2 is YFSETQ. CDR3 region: CASSLAPGQGSYEQYF. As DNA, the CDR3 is TGCGCCAGCAGCTTGGCCCCGGGACAGGGCTCCTACGAGCAGTACTTC.

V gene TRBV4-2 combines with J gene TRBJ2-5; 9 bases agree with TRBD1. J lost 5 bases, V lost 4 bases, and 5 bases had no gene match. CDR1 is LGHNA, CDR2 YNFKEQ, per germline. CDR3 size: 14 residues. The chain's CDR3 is CASSRDRVRETQYF. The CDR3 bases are TGTGCCAGCAGCCGGGACAGGGTGAGGGAGACCCAGTACTTC.

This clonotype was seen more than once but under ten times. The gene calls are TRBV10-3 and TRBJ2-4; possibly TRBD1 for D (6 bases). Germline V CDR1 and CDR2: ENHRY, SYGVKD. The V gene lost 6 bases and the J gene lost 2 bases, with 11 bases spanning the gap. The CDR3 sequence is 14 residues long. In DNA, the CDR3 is TGTGCCATCAGGGAGACAGGTCCCAAAAACATTCAGTACTTC. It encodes CAIRETGPKNIQYF.

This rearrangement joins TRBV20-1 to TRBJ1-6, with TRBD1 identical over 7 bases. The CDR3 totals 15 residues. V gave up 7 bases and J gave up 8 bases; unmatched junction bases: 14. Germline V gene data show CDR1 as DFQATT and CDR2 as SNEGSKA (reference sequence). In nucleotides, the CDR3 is TGCAGTGTTCTCTTACCGGGACAGTGGGATTCACCCCTCCACTTT. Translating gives CSVLLPGQWDSPLHF.

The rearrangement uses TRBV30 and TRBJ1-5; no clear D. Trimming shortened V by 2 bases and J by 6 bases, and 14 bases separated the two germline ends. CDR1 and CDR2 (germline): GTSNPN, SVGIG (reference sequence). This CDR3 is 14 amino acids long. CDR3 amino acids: CAWSHPRVGQPQHF. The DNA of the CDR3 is TGTGCCTGGAGTCACCCGAGGGTGGGTCAGCCCCAGCATTTT.

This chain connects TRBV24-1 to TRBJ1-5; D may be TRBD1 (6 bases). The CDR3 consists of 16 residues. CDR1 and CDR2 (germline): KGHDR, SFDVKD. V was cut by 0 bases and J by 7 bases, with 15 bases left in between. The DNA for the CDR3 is TGTGCCACCAGTGATTTGAGGGGGGGACGGTTCCAGCCCCAGCATTTT. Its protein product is CATSDLRGGRFQPQHF.

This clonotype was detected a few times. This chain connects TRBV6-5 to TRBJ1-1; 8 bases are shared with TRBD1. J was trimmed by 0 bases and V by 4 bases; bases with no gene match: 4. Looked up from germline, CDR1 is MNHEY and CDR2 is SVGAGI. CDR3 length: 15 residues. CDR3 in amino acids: CASSWTGNVNTEAFF. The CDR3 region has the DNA TGTGCCAGCAGTTGGACAGGGAATGTGAACACTGAAGCTTTCTTT.

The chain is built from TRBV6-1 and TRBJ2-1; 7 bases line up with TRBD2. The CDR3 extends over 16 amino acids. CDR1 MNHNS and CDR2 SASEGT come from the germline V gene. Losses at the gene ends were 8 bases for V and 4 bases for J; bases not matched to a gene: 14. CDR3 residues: CASGKGGASGYNEQFF. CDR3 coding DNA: TGTGCCAGCGGAAAGGGTGGGGCTAGCGGTTACAATGAGCAGTTCTTC.

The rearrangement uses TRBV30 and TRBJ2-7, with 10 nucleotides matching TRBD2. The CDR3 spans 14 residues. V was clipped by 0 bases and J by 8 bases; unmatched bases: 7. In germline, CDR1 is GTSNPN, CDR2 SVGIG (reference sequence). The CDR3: CAWSVSLAGVKQYF. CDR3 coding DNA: TGTGCCTGGAGTGTCAGTCTAGCGGGAGTCAAGCAGTACTTC.

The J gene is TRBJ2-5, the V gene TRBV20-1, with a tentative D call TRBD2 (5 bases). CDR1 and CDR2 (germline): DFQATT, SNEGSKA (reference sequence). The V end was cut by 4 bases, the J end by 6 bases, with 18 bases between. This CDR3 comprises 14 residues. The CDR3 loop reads CSAIRGSGGKTQYF. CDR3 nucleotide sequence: TGCAGTGCTATCCGGGGTTCCGGAGGCAAGACCCAGTACTTC.

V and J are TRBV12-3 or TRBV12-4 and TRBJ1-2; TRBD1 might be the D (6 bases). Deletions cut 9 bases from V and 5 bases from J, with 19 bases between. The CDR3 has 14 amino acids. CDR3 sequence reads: CASTEAGVRYGYTF. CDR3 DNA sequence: TGTGCCAGTACTGAGGCAGGGGTGAGGTATGGCTACACCTTC.

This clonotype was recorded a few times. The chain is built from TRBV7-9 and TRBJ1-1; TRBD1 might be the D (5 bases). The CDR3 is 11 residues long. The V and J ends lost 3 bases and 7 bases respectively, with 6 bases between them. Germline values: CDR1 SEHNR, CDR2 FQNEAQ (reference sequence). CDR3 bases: TGTGCCAGCAGCTTGGGGCTTGAAGCTTTCTTT. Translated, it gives CASSLGLEAFF.